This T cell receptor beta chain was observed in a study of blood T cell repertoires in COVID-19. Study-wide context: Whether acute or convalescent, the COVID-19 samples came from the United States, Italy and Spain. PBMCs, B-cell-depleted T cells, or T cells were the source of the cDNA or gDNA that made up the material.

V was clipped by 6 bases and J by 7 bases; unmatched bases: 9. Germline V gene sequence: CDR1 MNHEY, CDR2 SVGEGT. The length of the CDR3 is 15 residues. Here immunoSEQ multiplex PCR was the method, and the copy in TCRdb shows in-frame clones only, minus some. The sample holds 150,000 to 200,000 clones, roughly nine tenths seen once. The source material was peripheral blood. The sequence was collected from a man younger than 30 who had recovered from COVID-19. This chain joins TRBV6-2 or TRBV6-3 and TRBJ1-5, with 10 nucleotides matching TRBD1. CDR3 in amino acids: CASSLRQGAEQPQHF. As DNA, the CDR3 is TGTGCCAGCAGCTTACGACAGGGGGCCGAGCAGCCCCAGCATTTT.